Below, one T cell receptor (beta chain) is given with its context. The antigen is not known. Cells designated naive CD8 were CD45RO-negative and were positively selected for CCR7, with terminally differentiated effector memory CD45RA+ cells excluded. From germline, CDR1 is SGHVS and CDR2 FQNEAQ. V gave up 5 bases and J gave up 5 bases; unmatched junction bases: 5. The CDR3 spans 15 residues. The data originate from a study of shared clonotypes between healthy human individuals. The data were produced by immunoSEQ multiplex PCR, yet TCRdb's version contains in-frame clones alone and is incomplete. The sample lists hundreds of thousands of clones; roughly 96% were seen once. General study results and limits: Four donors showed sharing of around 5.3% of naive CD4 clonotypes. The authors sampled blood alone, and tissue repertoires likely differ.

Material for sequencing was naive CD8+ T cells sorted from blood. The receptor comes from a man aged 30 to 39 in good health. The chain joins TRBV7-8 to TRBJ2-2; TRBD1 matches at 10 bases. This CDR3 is CASSETGGRTGELFF. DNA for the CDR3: TGTGCCAGCAGCGAGACAGGGGGCCGGACCGGGGAGCTGTTTTTT. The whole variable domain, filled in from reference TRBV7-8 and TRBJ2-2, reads GAGVSQSPRYKVAKRGQDVALRCDPISGHVSLFWYQQALGQGPEFLTYFQNEAQLDKSGLPSDRFFAERPEGSVSTLKIQRTQQEDSAVYLCASSETGGRTGELFFGEGSRLTVL.